This TCR beta chain was captured by sequencing in a study of radiotherapy plus CTLA-4 blockade in lung cancer. Sequencing used immunoSEQ multiplex PCR; TCRdb keeps in-frame clones, though not all of them. Counted here are tens of thousands of clones, roughly 85% occurring once; the ten biggest clones make up about 9.1%. Note on this clone: Its antigen is currently unknown.

Each patient with chemo-refractory metastatic non-small-cell lung cancer was treated with focal radiation plus CTLA-4 blockade using ipilimumab. Overall study findings and caveats: Blood-borne expansion of tumor-derived TCR clones followed radiotherapy plus ipilimumab.

From germline, CDR1 is SGHRS and CDR2 YFSETQ. V shed 4 bases and J 6 bases; nucleotides not matched to a gene: 7. CDR3 length equals 17 residues. The sequenced sample was peripheral blood, obtained from a patient treated with radiotherapy plus ipilimumab. The clonotype originates from a human donor with non-small cell lung cancer who had a complete response to radiotherapy plus ipilimumab. The chain uses TRBV5-1 and TRBJ2-1; TRBD2 matches 16 bases. The CDR3 reads CASSQGLAGGLVNEQFF. CDR3 bases: TGCGCCAGCAGCCAGGGACTAGCGGGGGGGCTGGTCAATGAGCAGTTCTTC.